This paragraph reports one T cell receptor (beta chain). Antigen unknown. The germline V gene encodes CDR1 SQVTM and CDR2 ANQGSEA. The CDR3 runs to 12 residues. V lost 6 bases to trimming and J lost 4 bases, with 10 bases between them. The sample is drawn from a study of beta chain features in type 1 diabetes. The study's findings and limits: Among patients with Type 1 diabetes, TCRB CDR3s were moderately but significantly shorter in every one of the four CD4+ subsets.

The whole isolated RNA underwent reverse transcription, so sequencing captured expressed TCRB transcripts. Here immunoSEQ multiplex PCR was the method, and the copy in TCRdb shows in-frame clones only, minus some. The sample lists some 300,000 clones; 7% to 9% were seen once. The source is a woman between 18 and 29 years old in good health. The chain is built from TRBV29-1 and TRBJ1-5; D gene uncertain. The sequenced material came from central memory CD4+ T cells from blood. In DNA, the CDR3 is TGCAGCGTGGGGTCCGGAAATCAGCCCCAGCATTTT. It specifies CSVGSGNQPQHF.